Given below is one TCR beta chain in context. The data belong to a study of blood T cells in healthy people across ages. Extracted total RNA amounted to at least 6 micrograms for each sample. This CDR3 has 14 amino acids. CDR1 MNHEY and CDR2 SMNVEV come from the germline V gene (reference sequence). The V gene lost 2 bases and the J gene lost 7 bases, with 12 bases spanning the gap. Using a J-beta primer mix together with a sample-barcoded 5' primer, a second PCR was run for about 7 to 12 cycles. From the 5' RACE reads, TCRdb called clonotypes with MiXCR, one entry per CDR3 protein. The data contain about 1.4 million distinct CDR3 sequences, roughly 59% of them singletons.

The sequencing input was blood. This clonotype was sampled from a man aged 18 to 29 in good health. V gene TRBV27 combines with J gene TRBJ2-1; no firm D call. CDR3 nucleotides: TGTGCCAGCAGTTTAGCGGTTGATTGGAATGAGCAGTTCTTC. Amino acids: CASSLAVDWNEQFF.